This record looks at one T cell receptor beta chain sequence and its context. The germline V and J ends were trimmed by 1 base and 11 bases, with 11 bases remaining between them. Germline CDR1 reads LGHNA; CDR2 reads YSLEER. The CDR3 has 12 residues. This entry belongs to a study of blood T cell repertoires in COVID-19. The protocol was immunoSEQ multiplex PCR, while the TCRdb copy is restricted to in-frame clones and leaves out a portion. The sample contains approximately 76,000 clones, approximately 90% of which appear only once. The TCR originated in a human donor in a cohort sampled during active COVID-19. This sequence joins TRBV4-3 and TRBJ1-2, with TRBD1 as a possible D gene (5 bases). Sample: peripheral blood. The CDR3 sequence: CASSQGGTGYTF. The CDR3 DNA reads TGCGCCAGCAGCCAAGGCGGGACGGGGTACACCTTC.